Below are 26 T cell receptor beta chains sequenced from a single sample in a study of blood T cell repertoires in COVID-19. Clones were sequenced by immunoSEQ multiplex PCR, and TCRdb holds only the in-frame ones, with some missing. The sample contains approximately 220,000 clones, over 70% of which appear only once. Input material: peripheral blood. Receptors were obtained from a woman older than 75 with acute or convalescent COVID-19.

The chain employs TRBV30 and TRBJ2-5, with 8 bases that match TRBD1. The CDR3 loop spans 13 amino acids. Germline CDR1 is GTSNPN and CDR2 is SVGIG (reference sequence). The V and J ends lost 7 bases and 5 bases, in that order; junction bases with no gene match: 9. The CDR3: CASGQGVGETQYF. CDR3 DNA sequence: TGTGCCTCCGGACAGGGAGTGGGGGAGACCCAGTACTTC.

The rearrangement joins TRBV12-5 to TRBJ2-1; 10 nucleotides align to TRBD2. V lost 4 bases, J lost 4 bases, and 10 bases stayed unmatched. The CDR3 has 17 amino acids. Germline V gives CDR1 LGHNT, CDR2 FRNRAP. This CDR3 reads CASGYAGTSAAYNEQFF. The CDR3 bases are TGTGCTAGTGGTTACGCCGGGACTAGCGCAGCTTACAATGAGCAGTTCTTC.

The chain links TRBV2 to TRBJ2-1; D may be TRBD2 (6 bases). Germline CDR1 and CDR2: SNHLY and FYNNEI. V shed 5 bases and J shed 1 base, with 12 bases lying between them. The CDR3 is 15 amino acids. CDR3: CASSSGSQSYNEQFF. In DNA form, the CDR3 reads TGTGCCAGCAGTTCCGGGAGCCAGTCCTACAATGAGCAGTTCTTC.

The V call is TRBV19, the J call TRBJ2-7; D call uncertain. CDR3 length: 14 residues. Germline values: CDR1 LNHDA, CDR2 SQIVND (reference sequence). With 4 bases removed from V and 4 bases from J, the gap between germline ends came to 14 bases. In DNA form, the CDR3 reads TGTGCCAGTAGTAAGGCAGGCATCGATTACGAGCAGTACTTC. It yields the protein CASSKAGIDYEQYF. The full variable domain, in which reference TRBV19 and TRBJ2-7 provide the parts outside the CDR3, is DGGITQSPKYLFRKEGQNVTLSCEQNLNHDAMYWYRQDPGQGLRLIYYSQIVNDFQKGDIAEGYSVSREKKESFPLTVTSAQKNPTAFYLCASSKAGIDYEQYFGPGTRLTVT.

The chain is built from TRBV6-1 and TRBJ2-3, with a tentative D call TRBD2 (6 bases). Trimming left V 1 base short and J 6 bases short, with 14 bases between. Germline CDR1 MNHNS, CDR2 SASEGT. The CDR3 covers 15 residues. The CDR3 is CASSEGTIYGDTQYF. CDR3 DNA: TGTGCCAGCAGTGAAGGGACTATATATGGGGATACGCAGTATTTT.

The chain links TRBV6-6 to TRBJ1-1; D perhaps matches TRBD1 (6 bases). The CDR3 extends over 15 amino acids. The V gene's germline CDR1 is MNHNY and CDR2 SVGAGI (reference sequence). Trimming stripped 5 bases from V and 4 bases from J, with 17 bases between. The CDR3 sequence: CASSGPGEGGTEAFF. CDR3 bases: TGTGCCAGCAGTGGACCTGGGGAGGGGGGCACTGAAGCTTTCTTT.

The rearrangement uses TRBV2 and TRBJ2-5; TRBD1 matches at 10 bases. CDR1 is SNHLY and CDR2 is FYNNEI in the germline V gene. J lost 4 bases, V lost 7 bases, and 6 bases had no gene match. There are 14 residues in the CDR3. This CDR3 is CASIGDRGRETQYF. The CDR3 coding sequence is TGTGCCAGCATCGGCGACAGGGGGCGAGAGACCCAGTACTTC. The full variable domain, with the rest looked up from reference TRBV2 and TRBJ2-5, is EPEVTQTPSHQVTQMGQEVILRCVPISNHLYFYWYRQILGQKVEFLVSFYNNEISEKSEIFDDQFSVERPDGSNFTLKIRSTKLEDSAMYFCASIGDRGRETQYFGPGTRLLVL.

The chain carries TRBV7-9 and TRBJ2-2, with 7 positions matching TRBD1. The CDR3 sequence is 14 residues long. The germline V gene encodes CDR1 SEHNR and CDR2 FQNEAQ (reference sequence). V lost 3 bases to trimming and J lost 6 bases; unmatched junction nucleotides: 4. CDR3 nucleotide sequence: TGTGCCAGCAGCTTCCGGCAGGGGGCCGGGGAGCTGTTTTTT. As protein: CASSFRQGAGELFF.

The rearrangement joins TRBV28 to TRBJ2-1; D call uncertain. Trimming took off 5 bases at V and 9 bases at J, with 5 bases between the two ends. The CDR3 is 10 amino acids. CDR1 is MDHEN and CDR2 is SYDVKM in the germline V gene. The CDR3 region is CASSRSEQFF. CDR3 bases: TGTGCCAGCAGTCGCAGTGAGCAGTTCTTC.

This clone was seen once. The chain couples TRBV30 to TRBJ1-3; D is uncertain. Germline V gene data show CDR1 as GTSNPN and CDR2 as SVGIG (reference sequence). CDR3 length: 15 amino acids. Trimming left V 1 base short and J 4 bases short, with 14 bases between. The CDR3 bases are TGTGCCTGGAGTGATGGCCCCTCTGTAGGAAACACCATATATTTT. Protein: CAWSDGPSVGNTIYF.

This chain uses TRBV28 with TRBJ1-2; tentatively, D is TRBD1 (6 bases). This CDR3 comprises 14 residues. CDR1 and CDR2 (germline): MDHEN, SYDVKM. V lost 4 bases, J lost 2 bases, and 11 bases lay in between. The CDR3 reads CASSWGGQNYGYTF. CDR3 DNA sequence: TGTGCCAGCAGTTGGGGCGGACAGAACTATGGCTACACCTTC.

V is TRBV14 and J is TRBJ1-2; 8 bases agree with TRBD1. The CDR3 is 14 amino acids. With 4 bases clipped from V and 3 bases from J, the junction kept 4 bases outside the gene matches. The germline V gene has CDR1 SGHDN and CDR2 FVKESK. The CDR3 here is CASSRVQGDYGYTF. The CDR3 DNA reads as TGTGCCAGCAGCCGGGTACAGGGGGACTATGGCTACACCTTC.

CDR3 sequence: CASSPPAQVATNEKLFF. The CDR3, as DNA: TGTGCCAGCTCACCACCGGCGCAGGTCGCAACTAATGAAAAACTGTTTTTT. J is TRBJ1-4 and V is TRBV18; D gene ambiguous. The V and J ends lost 0 bases and 0 bases respectively, with 11 bases between them. This CDR3 contains 17 residues. Per the germline V gene, CDR1 is KGHSH and CDR2 is LQKENI.

This clone was observed once. The chain uses TRBV25-1 and TRBJ2-5; TRBD1 matches at 7 bases. Germline V gene data show CDR1 as MGHDK and CDR2 as SYGVNS. The CDR3 contains 15 residues. V dropped 0 bases and J dropped 1; count of bases not matched to a gene: 2. In DNA form, the CDR3 reads TGTGCCAGCAGTGAATATAAGGGGGCCCAAGAGACCCAGTACTTC. Protein product: CASSEYKGAQETQYF.

The V call is TRBV7-7, the J call TRBJ2-6; 8 bases align to TRBD1. V lost 5 bases and J lost 2; bases outside the gene matches: 2. CDR3 length: 15 residues. CDR1 SSHAT and CDR2 FNYEAQ come from the germline V gene (reference sequence). The chain's CDR3 is CASSQDRAGANVLTF. The CDR3 DNA follows: TGTGCCAGCAGCCAGGACAGGGCTGGGGCCAACGTCCTGACTTTC.

This chain joins TRBV5-4 and TRBJ2-1, with a tentative D call TRBD1 (5 bases). The length of the CDR3 is 15 residues. Deletions cut 1 base from V and 1 base from J, with 9 bases between. Germline V CDR1 and CDR2: SGHNT, YYREEE (reference sequence). The CDR3 bases are TGTGCCAGCAGCTTGCAGGGCCCGTCCTACAATGAGCAGTTCTTC. Translation gives CASSLQGPSYNEQFF.

Here the CDR3 DNA reads TGTGCTAGTGGTCAGGGTACAACCTTAAGGGAGACCCAGTACTTC. It codes for CASGQGTTLRETQYF. The rearrangement joins TRBV12-5 to TRBJ2-5; D perhaps matches TRBD1 (5 bases). V was shortened by 5 bases and J by 5 bases, with 18 bases between the two germline ends. There are 15 residues in the CDR3. The V gene's germline CDR1 is LGHNT and CDR2 FRNRAP. Full variable domain (rest looked up from reference TRBV12-5 and TRBJ2-5): DARVTQTPRHKVTEMGQEVTMRCQPILGHNTVFWYRQTMMQGLELLAYFRNRAPLDDSGMPKDRFSAEMPDATLATLKIQPSEPRDSAVYFCASGQGTTLRETQYFGPGTRLLVL.

This clone was seen only a few times. The chain recombines TRBV30 with TRBJ1-5; 7 nucleotides line up with TRBD1. J gave up 3 bases and V 0 bases, and 8 bases lay outside the gene matches. Per germline, CDR1 GTSNPN and CDR2 SVGIG (reference sequence). CDR3 size: 16 residues. For the CDR3, the DNA is TGTGCCTGGAGTGTACTTAGAGGGGGCAACAATCAGCCCCAGCATTTT. Translation gives CAWSVLRGGNNQPQHF.

This rearrangement joins TRBV6-5 to TRBJ1-5; D is ambiguous. CDR3 size: 14 residues. The germline V gene has CDR1 MNHEY and CDR2 SVGAGI. V lost 7 bases to trimming and J lost 3 bases, with 13 bases between them. The CDR3 DNA reads TGTGCCAGCAAGGAGGGTGGGGACAATCAGCCCCAGCATTTT. It yields the protein CASKEGGDNQPQHF.

The genes are TRBV19 and TRBJ2-7; 7 positions match TRBD2. The CDR3 totals 15 residues. The V and J ends lost 4 bases and 3 bases, in that order; junction bases with no gene match: 9. Germline V CDR1 and CDR2: LNHDA, SQIVND (reference sequence). The CDR3 nucleotides read TGTGCCAGTAGTACCCGGGGGGACGGATACTACGAGCAGTACTTC. Residues: CASSTRGDGYYEQYF. The full variable domain, with the rest looked up from reference TRBV19 and TRBJ2-7, is DGGITQSPKYLFRKEGQNVTLSCEQNLNHDAMYWYRQDPGQGLRLIYYSQIVNDFQKGDIAEGYSVSREKKESFPLTVTSAQKNPTAFYLCASSTRGDGYYEQYFGPGTRLTVT.

A few counts support this clone. The V and J genes are TRBV4-2 and TRBJ1-1; D gene uncertain. The V end lost 1 base, the J end lost 0 bases, and 9 bases lay between the germline ends. CDR3 length equals 15 residues. Germline lookup yields CDR1 LGHNA and CDR2 YNFKEQ. The CDR3 coding sequence is TGTGCCAGCAGCCAAGCTTTTGGCATGAACACTGAAGCTTTCTTT. Translating it yields CASSQAFGMNTEAFF.

V gene TRBV5-4 combines with J gene TRBJ2-7; 9 bases line up with TRBD1. Per the germline V gene, CDR1 is SGHNT and CDR2 is YYREEE (reference sequence). CDR3 length equals 14 residues. Trimming took 3 bases from V and 5 from J; bases not matched to a gene: 6. The CDR3 region is CASSSVTGGDEQYF. The DNA of the CDR3 is TGTGCCAGCAGCTCGGTAACAGGGGGCGACGAGCAGTACTTC.

This chain links TRBV27 with TRBJ2-5; 7 nucleotides align to TRBD2. CDR1 and CDR2 from the germline V gene are MNHEY and SMNVEV (reference sequence). The CDR3 has 15 residues. V trimming: 4 bases; J trimming: 5 bases; junction bases outside the gene matches: 10. The CDR3 spells CASSSPRLAAETQYF. Here the CDR3 DNA reads TGTGCCAGCAGTTCCCCCCGACTAGCCGCTGAGACCCAGTACTTC.

The rearrangement joins TRBV2 to TRBJ2-6; TRBD1 matches at 7 bases. Germline values: CDR1 SNHLY, CDR2 FYNNEI. The V segment lost 3 bases and the J segment 5 bases; nucleotides outside the gene matches: 4. The CDR3 is 15 residues long. The CDR3 here is CASSEATGRANVLTF. The CDR3 DNA is TGTGCCAGCAGTGAGGCGACAGGGAGGGCCAACGTCCTGACTTTC.

The V gene is TRBV19, the J gene TRBJ2-3; 8 bases map to TRBD2. Germline trimming cut 3 bases from V and 4 bases from J; bases unmatched to any gene: 6. Germline lookup yields CDR1 LNHDA and CDR2 SQIVND (reference sequence). The CDR3 is 15 amino acids. CDR3 coding DNA: TGTGCCAGTAGTATCGTAACGGGGGGGGCAGATACGCAGTATTTT. It encodes CASSIVTGGADTQYF.

The chain joins TRBV11-1 to TRBJ2-1; 12 bases match TRBD2. Per germline, CDR1 SGHAT and CDR2 FQDESV (reference sequence). After removal of 4 bases from V and 9 bases from J, the junction contained 10 bases not matched to a gene. The CDR3 is 16 amino acids. CDR3 loop: CASSSGLAGLGSEQFF. As DNA, the CDR3 is TGTGCCAGCAGCTCAGGACTAGCGGGACTGGGTAGTGAGCAGTTCTTC.